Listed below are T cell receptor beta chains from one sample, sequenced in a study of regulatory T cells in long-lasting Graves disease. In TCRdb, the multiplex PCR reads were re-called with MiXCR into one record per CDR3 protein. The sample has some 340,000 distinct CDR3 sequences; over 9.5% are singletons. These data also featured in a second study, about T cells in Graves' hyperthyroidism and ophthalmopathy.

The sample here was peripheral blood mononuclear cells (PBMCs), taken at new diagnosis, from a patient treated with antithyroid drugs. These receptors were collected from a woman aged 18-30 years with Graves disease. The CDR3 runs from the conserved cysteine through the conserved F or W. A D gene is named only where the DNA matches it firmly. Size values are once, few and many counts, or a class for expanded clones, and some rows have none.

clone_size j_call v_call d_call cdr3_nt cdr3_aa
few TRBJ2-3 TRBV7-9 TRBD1 TGTGCCAGCAGCTTATACGCAGGGGGCTACACAGATACGCAGTATTTT CASSLYAGGYTDTQYF
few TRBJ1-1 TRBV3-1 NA TGTGCCAGCAGCCAAGGCCGGGGCACGGGGGCCCCTGAAGCTTTCTTT CASSQGRGTGAPEAFF
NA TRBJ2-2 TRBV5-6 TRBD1 TGTGCCAGCAGCTTGGGACAGGGGGTCTGGGACTCCAGGAGCGGGGAGCTGTTTTTT CASSLGQGVWDSRSGELFF
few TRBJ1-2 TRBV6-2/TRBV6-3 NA TGTGCCAGCAGTTACCTCCCGACTAACCATGGCTACACCTTC CASSYLPTNHGYTF
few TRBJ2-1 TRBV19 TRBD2 TGTGCCAGTAGTATCCGACTAGCGGGGGGGCCTCCACACAATGAGCAGTTCTTC CASSIRLAGGPPHNEQFF
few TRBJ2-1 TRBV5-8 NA TGTGCCAGCAGCTTGGCCCGGGGGTCTAGGTCCTACAATGAGCAGTTCTTC CASSLARGSRSYNEQFF
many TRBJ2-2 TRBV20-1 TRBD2 TGCAGTGCAACTAGCGGGGGGGCGGCCGGGGAGCTGTTTTTT CSATSGGAAGELFF
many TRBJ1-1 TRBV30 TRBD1 TGTGCCTGGAACCGACAGGGGGCGAGGAACACTGAAGCTTTCTTT CAWNRQGARNTEAFF
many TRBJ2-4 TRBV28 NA TGTGCCAGCAGTTCCGGGGCAGCCAAAAACATTCAGTACTTC CASSSGAAKNIQYF
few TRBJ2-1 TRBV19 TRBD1 TGTGCCAGTAGTAGATCTGGGACAGGGGACAATGAGCAGTTCTTC CASSRSGTGDNEQFF
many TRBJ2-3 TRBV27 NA TGTGCCAGCAGTTTAAACGGACTCCTGGCGCAGTATTTT CASSLNGLLAQYF
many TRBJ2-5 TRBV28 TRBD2 TGTGCCAGCAGCCCAGCGGGGAATAGCGAGACCCAGTACTTC CASSPAGNSETQYF
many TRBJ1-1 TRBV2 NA TGTGCCAGCAGTGAAGCGCTTGAGGAGCTCAACACTGAAGCTTTCTTT CASSEALEELNTEAFF
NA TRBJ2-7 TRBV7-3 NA TGTGCCAGCAGCTCGGGACCGATTTCCTACGAGCAGTACTTC CASSSGPISYEQYF
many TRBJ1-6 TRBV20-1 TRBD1 TGCAGTGCTAGACAGGGGGCTGCGGATTCACCCCTCCACTTT CSARQGAADSPLHF
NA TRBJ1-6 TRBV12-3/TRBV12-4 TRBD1 TGTGCCAGCAGCACAGGGGATTCACCCCTCCACTTT CASSTGDSPLHF
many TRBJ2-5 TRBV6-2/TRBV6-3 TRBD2 TGTGCCAGCAGTTACTCCCGGACTAGCGGGGGGGCTCCGGAGACCCAGTACTTC CASSYSRTSGGAPETQYF
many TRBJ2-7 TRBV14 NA TGTGCCAGCAGCCTTCGGGGAACGAACGAGCAGTACTTC CASSLRGTNEQYF
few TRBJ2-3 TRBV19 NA TGTGCCAGTAGTCCGCCCATGGTTGCTACGCAGTATTTT CASSPPMVATQYF
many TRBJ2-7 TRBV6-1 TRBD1 TGTGCCAGCAACAACAGGGGGAAGGAATCCTACGAGCAGTACTTC CASNNRGKESYEQYF
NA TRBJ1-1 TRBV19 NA TGTGCCAGTAGTACCAACAGTTTACTGAACACTGAAGCTTTCTTT CASSTNSLLNTEAFF
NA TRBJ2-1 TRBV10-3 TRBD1 TGTGCCATCAGTCGACAGGGTACTTACAATGAGCAGTTCTTC CAISRQGTYNEQFF
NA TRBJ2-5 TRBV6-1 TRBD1 TGTGCCAGCACGGAGGGACAGGGTATACAAGAGACCCAGTACTTC CASTEGQGIQETQYF
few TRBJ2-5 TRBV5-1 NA TGCGCCAGCAGCTTCGGCTGGGAAGAGACCCAGTACTTC CASSFGWEETQYF
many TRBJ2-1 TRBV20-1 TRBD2 TGCAGTGCTAGCTACTCCACTACTAGCGGGTCCTACAATGAGCAGTTCTTC CSASYSTTSGSYNEQFF
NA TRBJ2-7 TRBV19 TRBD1 TGTGCCAGTAGTACCAACCGGGGACAGCGTTCCTACGAGCAGTACTTC CASSTNRGQRSYEQYF
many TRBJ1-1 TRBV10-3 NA TGTGCCATCAGTGAGTCTAGGCGGAAATCGGACACTGAAGCTTTCTTT CAISESRRKSDTEAFF
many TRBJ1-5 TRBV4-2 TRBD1 TGTGCCAGCAGCCGGGGACAGCTTGATAGCAATCAGCCCCAGCATTTT CASSRGQLDSNQPQHF
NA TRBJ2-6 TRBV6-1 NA TGTGCCAGCCGGGACCCGTCCCTCTCTGGGGCCAACGTCCTGACTTTC CASRDPSLSGANVLTF
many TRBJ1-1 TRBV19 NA TGTGCCAGTAGTATGGGACCCCTTAGGACTGAAGCTTTCTTT CASSMGPLRTEAFF
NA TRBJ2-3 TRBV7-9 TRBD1 TGTGCCAGCAGCGACAGGGAGAGGTCTAGCACAGGTACGCAGTATTTT CASSDRERSSTGTQYF
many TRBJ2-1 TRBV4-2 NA TGTGCCAGCAGCCAAGATCTGGGGGGAGGCTACAATGAGCAGTTCTTC CASSQDLGGGYNEQFF
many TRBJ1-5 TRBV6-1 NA TGTGCCAGCAACACAGCAATTCAAAATCAGCCCCAGCATTTT CASNTAIQNQPQHF
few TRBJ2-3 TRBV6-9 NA TGTGCCAGCAGTTCCCTGGTCAATACGCAGTATTTT CASSSLVNTQYF
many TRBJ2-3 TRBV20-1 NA TGCAGTGCCGTCGGGGGAGATACGCAGTATTTT CSAVGGDTQYF
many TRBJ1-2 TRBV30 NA TGTGCCTGGCGACGGGGGACCCTAAGGAACTATGGCTACACCTTC CAWRRGTLRNYGYTF
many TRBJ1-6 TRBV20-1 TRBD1 TGCAGTGCGGGACGACAGGGGGCCGTTTCACCCCTCCACTTT CSAGRQGAVSPLHF
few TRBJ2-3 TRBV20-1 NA TGCAGTGCTAGGTATCCCCGCACAGATACGCAGTATTTT CSARYPRTDTQYF
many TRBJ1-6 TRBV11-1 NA TGTGCCAGCAGCTTAGCCCTCGAAGGGAATTCACCCCTCCACTTT CASSLALEGNSPLHF
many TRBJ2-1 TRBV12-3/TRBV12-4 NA TGTGCCAGCAGTCCACGAGCATCCCTCCACAATGAGCAGTTCTTC CASSPRASLHNEQFF
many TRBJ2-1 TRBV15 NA TGTGCCACCAGCAGAGATTCTCCTTACAGTTACAATGAGCAGTTCTTC CATSRDSPYSYNEQFF
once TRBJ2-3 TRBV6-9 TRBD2 TGTGCCAGCAGTTGGACTAGCGGGAGGGCCGGAACAGATACGCAGTATTTT CASSWTSGRAGTDTQYF
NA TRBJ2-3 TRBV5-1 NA TGCGCCAGCAGCTCCCGGGACAACGCAGATACGCAGTATTTT CASSSRDNADTQYF
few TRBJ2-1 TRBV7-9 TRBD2 TGTGCCAGCAGCCGAGCGGGAGTTCTGGAAAATGAGCAGTTCTTC CASSRAGVLENEQFF
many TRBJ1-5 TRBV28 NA TGTGCCAGCTCCCGCGGGGCAAAGATTCAGTATAGCAATCAGCCCCAGCATTTT CASSRGAKIQYSNQPQHF
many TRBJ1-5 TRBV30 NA TGTGCCTGGAGTGGGGGGTTGAGTCAGCCCCAGCATTTT CAWSGGLSQPQHF
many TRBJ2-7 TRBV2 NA TGTGCCAGCAGACTGACGCGGGGCGAGCAGTACTTC CASRLTRGEQYF
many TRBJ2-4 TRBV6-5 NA TGTGCCAGCAGTTACTCGGTCCTCCGGCCGGGAGTAGCCAAAAACATTCAGTACTTC CASSYSVLRPGVAKNIQYF
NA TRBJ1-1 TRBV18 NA TGTGCCAGCTTCAGCTGGGGGGTGAACACTGAAGCTTTCTTT CASFSWGVNTEAFF
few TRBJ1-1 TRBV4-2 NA TGTGCCAGCAGCCAAGGACAGCACACTGAAGCTTTCTTT CASSQGQHTEAFF
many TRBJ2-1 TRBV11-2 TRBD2 TGTGCCAGCAGCTTAGAAGGGGAGCCAGGGCCTAGCGGGGATGAGCAGTTCTTC CASSLEGEPGPSGDEQFF
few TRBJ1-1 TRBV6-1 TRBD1 TGTGCCAGCAGAGACAGGGGGGACACTGAAGCTTTCTTT CASRDRGDTEAFF
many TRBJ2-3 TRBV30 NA TGTGCCTGGAGTGTTTCCGGGAGACTAGATACGCAGTATTTT CAWSVSGRLDTQYF
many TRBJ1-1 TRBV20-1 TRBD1 TGCAGTCCAACAGGGGGATTGGACACTGAAGCTTTCTTT CSPTGGLDTEAFF
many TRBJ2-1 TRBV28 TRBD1 TGTGCCAGCAGCTCCCCTACAGGGGGCTCCTACAATGAGCAGTTCTTC CASSSPTGGSYNEQFF
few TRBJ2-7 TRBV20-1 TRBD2 TGCAGTGCTACCTCCCCCGGGACTAATAACTACGAGCAGTACTTC CSATSPGTNNYEQYF
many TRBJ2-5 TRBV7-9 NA TGTGCCAGCAGCCTCATGGACGGGACCCAGTACTTC CASSLMDGTQYF
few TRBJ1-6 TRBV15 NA TGTGCCACCAGCAGAGATTTAGGATCACCCCTCCACTTT CATSRDLGSPLHF
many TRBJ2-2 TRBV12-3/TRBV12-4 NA TGTGCCAGCAGTCCGGCCCCCGGGGAGCTGTTTTTT CASSPAPGELFF